This entry lists 15 T cell receptor beta chains sequenced from one sample in a study of monozygotic twins with inflammatory bowel disease. Reanalyzing the 5' RACE reads, TCRdb keeps one entry per CDR3 protein, without DNA. The table gives about 300,000 distinct CDR3 sequences; the top ten clones make up about 5% of it. Source material: blood. These receptors came from a human donor with ulcerative colitis or Crohn's disease, or a healthy co-twin of an affected twin (not recorded which).

The V and J genes are TRBV18 and TRBJ2-1; the D gene TCRdb calls, TRBD1, cannot be checked with no DNA. CDR1 is KGHSH and CDR2 is LQKENI in the germline V gene. This CDR3 has 14 residues. The CDR3 spells CASSKGGDYNEQFF.

This sequence joins TRBV5-1 and TRBJ2-2; TCRdb names TRBD2, which stays unverified in the absence of DNA. The length of the CDR3 is 15 residues. CDR1 and CDR2 from the germline V gene are SGHRS and YFSETQ. The CDR3 sequence is CASSFQALNTGELFF.

This chain uses TRBV28 with TRBJ2-7. The CDR3 spans 12 residues. Germline CDR1 reads MDHEN; CDR2 reads SYDVKM. CDR3 protein: CASKSSSYEQYF.

The V and J genes are TRBV5-1 and TRBJ2-3; TCRdb picks TRBD1, but there is no DNA to check that call. The CDR3 length is 15 residues. CDR1 and CDR2 from the germline V gene are SGHRS and YFSETQ. This chain's CDR3 is CASSSVSPGQDTQYF.

The chain recombines TRBV7-2 with TRBJ1-3; TCRdb's D call, TRBD1, is unchecked because there is no DNA. Germline V gene lookup returns CDR1 SGHTA and CDR2 FQGNSA. This CDR3 is 13 amino acids long. The CDR3 spells CASSLTGLNTIYF.

The chain has TRBV9 and TRBJ2-3; lacking DNA, the TRBD1 call made by TCRdb goes unchecked. The CDR3 has 16 amino acids. Germline CDR1 reads SGDLS; CDR2 reads YYNGEE. This CDR3 reads CASSTRTGGLTDTQYF.

V and J are TRBV5-1 and TRBJ2-3; the TCRdb D gene call, TRBD2, has no DNA to confirm it. This CDR3 region has 13 residues. Germline values: CDR1 SGHRS, CDR2 YFSETQ. The CDR3 is CASMGGVEDTQYF. The full variable domain, rest sourced from reference TRBV5-1 and TRBJ2-3, is KAGVTQTPRYLIKTRGQQVTLSCSPISGHRSVSWYQQTPGQGLQFLFEYFSETQRNKGNFPGRFSGRQFSNSRSEMNVSTLELGDSALYLCASMGGVEDTQYFGPGTRLTVL.

The V and J genes are TRBV12-3 or TRBV12-4 and TRBJ2-1. This CDR3 is built from 13 residues. This CDR3 is CASSLLLHREQFF.

The rearrangement uses TRBV7-9 and TRBJ1-6; the D call of TRBD1 rests on TCRdb alone, since no DNA is present to check it. This CDR3 contains 16 residues. CDR1 is SEHNR, CDR2 FQNEAQ, per germline (reference sequence). The chain's CDR3 is CASSLVYGTDNSPLHF.

The chain recombines TRBV20-1 with TRBJ2-7; the D gene TCRdb calls, TRBD1, cannot be checked with no DNA. CDR3 size: 12 residues. Germline values: CDR1 DFQATT, CDR2 SNEGSKA (reference sequence). The CDR3 spells CSAITGGYEQYF.

J is TRBJ2-5 and V is TRBV12-3 or TRBV12-4; TCRdb reports TRBD2, a call that lacks DNA to check it against. The CDR3 has 15 residues. The CDR3 is CASSPGLAIQETQYF.

The V and J genes are TRBV18 and TRBJ2-7. From germline, CDR1 is KGHSH and CDR2 LQKENI. CDR3 length: 17 residues. CDR3: CASSPPLIEQNRYEQYF.

This chain links TRBV12-3 or TRBV12-4 with TRBJ1-6. This CDR3 has 14 residues. CDR3: CASSQRTFNSPLHF.

The rearrangement joins TRBV12-3 or TRBV12-4 to TRBJ1-2; TCRdb lists TRBD1, though no DNA is available to test this call. This CDR3 spans 13 amino acids. Here the CDR3 reads CASSRGQGFGYTF.

The V and J genes are TRBV9 and TRBJ1-2; TCRdb selects TRBD1, and the lack of DNA leaves this call unchecked. This CDR3 is built from 15 residues. In germline, CDR1 is SGDLS, CDR2 YYNGEE. The CDR3 loop reads CASSVARDRVYGYTF.